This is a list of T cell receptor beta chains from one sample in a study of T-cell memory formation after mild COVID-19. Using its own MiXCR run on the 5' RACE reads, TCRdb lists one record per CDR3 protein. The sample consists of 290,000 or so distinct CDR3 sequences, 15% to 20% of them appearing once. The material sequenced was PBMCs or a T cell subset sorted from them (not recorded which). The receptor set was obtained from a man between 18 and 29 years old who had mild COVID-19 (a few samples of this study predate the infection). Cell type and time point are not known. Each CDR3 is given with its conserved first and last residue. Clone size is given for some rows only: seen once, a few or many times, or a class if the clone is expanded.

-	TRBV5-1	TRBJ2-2	CASSLGISNTGELFF
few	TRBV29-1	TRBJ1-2	CSVEEGTDYSLGYTF
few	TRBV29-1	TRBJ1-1	CSVEGPLAMNTEAFF
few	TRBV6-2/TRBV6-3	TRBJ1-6	CASSTGRNSPLHF
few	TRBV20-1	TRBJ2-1	CSARKRGSAYNEQFF
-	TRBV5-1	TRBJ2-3	CASSFGEGTDTQYF
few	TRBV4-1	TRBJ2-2	CASSQAMFSARGELFF
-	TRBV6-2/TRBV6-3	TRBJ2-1	CASRDGTGSYNEQFF
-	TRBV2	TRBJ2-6	CASSAVEAGANVLTF
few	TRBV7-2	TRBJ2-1	CASSLAGIDEKQFF
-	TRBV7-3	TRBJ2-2	CASSLFGVRRQTGELFF
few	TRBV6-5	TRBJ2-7	CASSPPGQVEQQYF
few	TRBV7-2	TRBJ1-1	CASSSRPNTEAFF
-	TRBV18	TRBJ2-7	CASSQTANTGEQYF
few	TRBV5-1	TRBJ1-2	CASSKETTGAFYGYTF
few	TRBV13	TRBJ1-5	CASRSGKPQHF
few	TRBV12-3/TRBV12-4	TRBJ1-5	CASSLDLTPQPQHF